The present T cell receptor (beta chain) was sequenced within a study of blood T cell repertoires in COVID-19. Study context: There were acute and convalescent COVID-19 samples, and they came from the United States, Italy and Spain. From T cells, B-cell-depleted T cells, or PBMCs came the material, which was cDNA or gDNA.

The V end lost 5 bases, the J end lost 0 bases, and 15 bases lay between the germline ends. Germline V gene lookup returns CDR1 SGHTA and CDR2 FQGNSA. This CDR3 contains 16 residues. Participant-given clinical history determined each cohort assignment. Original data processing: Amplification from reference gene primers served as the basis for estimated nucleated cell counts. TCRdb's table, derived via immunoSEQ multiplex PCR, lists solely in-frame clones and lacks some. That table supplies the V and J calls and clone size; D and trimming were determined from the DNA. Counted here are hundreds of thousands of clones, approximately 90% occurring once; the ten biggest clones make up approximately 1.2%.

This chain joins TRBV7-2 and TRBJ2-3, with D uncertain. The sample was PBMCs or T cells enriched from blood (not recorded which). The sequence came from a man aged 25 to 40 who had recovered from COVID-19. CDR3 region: CASSTAASDSTDTQYF. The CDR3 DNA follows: TGTGCCAGCAGCACCGCCGCCAGCGACAGCACAGATACGCAGTATTTT.